These 25 T cell receptor beta chains were all obtained from the same sample, sequenced in a study of T-cell memory formation after mild COVID-19. TCRdb itself ran the 5' RACE reads through MiXCR, one entry per CDR3 protein. The table shows about 430,000 distinct CDR3 sequences, with around 24% occurring only once. The sample comprised PBMCs or a T cell subset sorted from them (not recorded which). These receptor sequences come from an adult woman who had mild COVID-19 (a few samples of this study predate the infection). Cell type and time point are not known.

This clonotype has just a few counts. The chain combines TRBV5-1 with TRBJ1-1; D might be TRBD1 (5 bases). Germline V gene lookup returns CDR1 SGHRS and CDR2 YFSETQ. The CDR3 runs 16 residues. Trimming shortened V by 3 bases and J by 1 base, and 16 bases separated the two germline ends. The CDR3 loop is CASSSIGGVGNTEAFF. CDR3 DNA: TGCGCCAGCAGCTCTATCGGGGGAGTAGGGAACACTGAAGCTTTCTTT.

In this sample, this clonotype turned up a few times. The chain couples TRBV7-2 to TRBJ1-6, with a weak D call TRBD1 (5 bases). The V gene lost 1 base and the J gene lost 6 bases, with 10 bases spanning the gap. CDR1 SGHTA and CDR2 FQGNSA come from the germline V gene. The CDR3 has 15 residues. The CDR3 spells CASSLVGGSNSPLHF. The CDR3 DNA reads as TGTGCCAGCAGCTTAGTTGGGGGGTCTAATTCACCCCTCCACTTT. Variable domain in full (rest from reference TRBV7-2 and TRBJ1-6): GAGVSQSPSNKVTEKGKDVELRCDPISGHTALYWYRQSLGQGLEFLIYFQGNSAPDKSGLPSDRFSAERTGGSVSTLTIQRTQQEDSAVYLCASSLVGGSNSPLHFGNGTRLTVT.

CDR3 in DNA: TGTGCCATCAGTGCAGTTTATGGCTACACCTTC. Encoded protein: CAISAVYGYTF. The chain is built from TRBV10-3 and TRBJ1-2, with D uncertain. Trimming left V 4 bases short and J 5 bases short, with 5 bases between. This CDR3 has 11 residues. CDR1 ENHRY and CDR2 SYGVKD come from the germline V gene.

This clonotype was found a few times. V is TRBV6-1 and J is TRBJ1-5; D remains ambiguous. Between the trimmed V and J ends, which lost 1 base and 3 bases, there was a span of 10 bases. CDR1 and CDR2 from the germline V gene are MNHNS and SASEGT. CDR3 length: 15 amino acids. The CDR3 loop is CASSEVQPYNQPQHF. CDR3 in DNA: TGTGCCAGCAGTGAAGTGCAGCCTTACAATCAGCCCCAGCATTTT.

CDR3 bases: TGCAGTGCCCCCCCGGCAGGGGGTATAACTAACTATGGCTACACCTTC. Translated, it gives CSAPPAGGITNYGYTF. The genes are TRBV20-1 and TRBJ1-2; TRBD1 agrees at 7 bases. Germline-derived CDR1 and CDR2 are DFQATT and SNEGSKA (reference sequence). J gave up 0 bases and V 6 bases, and 13 bases lay outside the gene matches. This CDR3 spans 16 amino acids.

The CDR3 protein is CSARDKTSGNEQYF. The CDR3 bases are TGCAGTGCTAGAGACAAGACTAGCGGGAACGAGCAGTACTTC. This chain connects TRBV20-1 to TRBJ2-7; TRBD2 aligns across 11 bases. Germline V lookup: CDR1 DFQATT, CDR2 SNEGSKA (reference sequence). This CDR3 spans 14 amino acids. V gave up 0 bases and J gave up 5 bases; unmatched junction bases: 3.

This clonotype was seen at least ten times. The chain has TRBV4-2 and TRBJ2-1, with D hard to call. The length of the CDR3 is 19 residues. Germline V lookup: CDR1 LGHNA, CDR2 YNFKEQ. V lost 3 bases to trimming and J lost 5 bases, with 26 bases between them. CDR3 loop: CASSHRGSELPRWDNEQFF. CDR3 DNA: TGTGCCAGCAGCCACAGAGGATCAGAGTTACCTAGGTGGGACAATGAGCAGTTCTTC.

This clonotype was observed a few times. The chain couples TRBV7-9 to TRBJ1-6; the D gene is possibly TRBD1 (5 bases). Looked up from germline, CDR1 is SEHNR and CDR2 is FQNEAQ (reference sequence). V lost 5 bases to trimming and J lost 12 bases, with 11 bases between them. This CDR3 is 12 amino acids long. The CDR3 sequence: CASSEGREPLHF. The CDR3 DNA reads TGTGCCAGCAGCGAGGGGAGGGAACCCCTCCACTTT.

This chain uses TRBV27 with TRBJ1-1; 7 nucleotides align to TRBD1. The CDR3 extends over 12 amino acids. Germline V gene lookup returns CDR1 MNHEY and CDR2 SMNVEV (reference sequence). V lost 6 bases, J lost 11 bases, and 9 bases stayed unmatched. The CDR3 bases are TGTGCCAGCAGCCAGACAGGGCTTGTTGCTTTCTTT. This gives the protein CASSQTGLVAFF.

This chain connects TRBV27 to TRBJ2-7; D not certain. V lost 8 bases, J lost 5 bases, and 19 bases lay in between. Germline-derived CDR1 and CDR2 are MNHEY and SMNVEV (reference sequence). The CDR3 totals 14 residues. The CDR3 coding sequence is TGTGCCAGCTCTTCTACCAGGTTAATGAACGAGCAGTACTTC. Translated: CASSSTRLMNEQYF.

This clonotype was seen once. V and J are TRBV6-5 and TRBJ2-1, with 8 positions matching TRBD2. Germline-derived CDR1 and CDR2 are MNHEY and SVGAGI. CDR3 length: 13 amino acids. The J segment lost 10 bases and the V segment lost 5 bases, leaving 7 bases of the junction unmatched. CDR3 in DNA: TGTGCCAGCAGTCCCGCGGGGGGCTTGGAGCAGTTCTTC. It yields the protein CASSPAGGLEQFF.

This clonotype has only a few counts. This sequence joins TRBV4-2 and TRBJ2-2, with a weak D call TRBD1 (7 bases). The CDR3 runs to 18 residues. Germline values: CDR1 LGHNA, CDR2 YNFKEQ. With 0 bases removed from V and 5 bases from J, the gap between germline ends came to 19 bases. The CDR3 DNA is TGTGCCAGCAGCCAAGAATCCCCAGGGGGGCTGAGGACCGGGGAGCTGTTTTTT. Translating it yields CASSQESPGGLRTGELFF.

The chain recombines TRBV9 with TRBJ2-7; 7 nucleotides match TRBD2. This CDR3 comprises 16 residues. J was trimmed by 3 bases and V by 0 bases; bases with no gene match: 9. CDR1 is SGDLS, CDR2 YYNGEE, per germline. In nucleotides, the CDR3 is TGTGCCAGCAGCGTAGGGGGGGGTTCTAGCGGCTACGAGCAGTACTTC. This encodes CASSVGGGSSGYEQYF.

The chain combines TRBV2 with TRBJ1-2, with 7 nucleotides matching TRBD1. V was pared by 7 bases and J by 6 bases, with 8 bases of the junction left unmatched. The CDR3 is 13 residues long. Germline CDR1 reads SNHLY; CDR2 reads FYNNEI. CDR3 sequence reads: CASNYRGRDGYTF. In nucleotides, the CDR3 is TGTGCCAGCAACTACAGGGGCAGGGATGGCTACACCTTC. Based on the CDR3 plus reference TRBV2 and TRBJ1-2, the full variable domain is EPEVTQTPSHQVTQMGQEVILRCVPISNHLYFYWYRQILGQKVEFLVSFYNNEISEKSEIFDDQFSVERPDGSNFTLKIRSTKLEDSAMYFCASNYRGRDGYTFGSGTRLTVV.

This chain connects TRBV6-5 to TRBJ1-2, with D possibly being TRBD1 (6 bases). Per germline, CDR1 MNHEY and CDR2 SVGAGI. The CDR3 consists of 15 residues. The V and J ends lost 0 bases and 8 bases respectively, with 16 bases between them. CDR3 sequence reads: CASSYSGTPTWGYTF. Here the CDR3 DNA reads TGTGCCAGCAGTTACTCCGGGACACCTACCTGGGGCTACACCTTC.

The rearrangement joins TRBV29-1 to TRBJ2-7; tentatively, D is TRBD2 (5 bases). Per the germline V gene, CDR1 is SQVTM and CDR2 is ANQGSEA. There are 14 residues in the CDR3. V gave up 0 bases and J gave up 7 bases, with 16 bases separating them. CDR3 sequence: CSVEDRGKRPEQYF. The CDR3 DNA is TGCAGCGTTGAAGATCGGGGAAAAAGACCAGAGCAGTACTTC.

This clonotype was counted a few times. The chain recombines TRBV3-1 with TRBJ1-2, with D tentatively TRBD1 (5 bases). The germline CDR1 and CDR2 sequences are LGHDT and YNNKEL (reference sequence). The CDR3 extends over 15 amino acids. Trimming cost V 1 base and J 3 bases, with 12 bases left between them. CDR3 in DNA: TGTGCCAGCAGCCAAGGCGTCCAGGGTTACTATGGCTACACCTTC. This gives the protein CASSQGVQGYYGYTF. Combining the CDR3 with reference TRBV3-1 and TRBJ1-2 gives the whole variable domain DTAVSQTPKYLVTQMGNDKSIKCEQNLGHDTMYWYKQDSKKFLKIMFSYNNKELIINETVPNRFSPKSPDKAHLNLHINSLELGDSAVYFCASSQGVQGYYGYTFGSGTRLTVV.

This chain uses TRBV6-5 with TRBJ1-1; D is undetermined. This CDR3 comprises 17 residues. In germline, CDR1 is MNHEY, CDR2 SVGAGI. Trimming took off 0 bases at V and 1 base at J, with 15 bases between the two ends. CDR3 nucleotide sequence: TGTGCCAGCAGTTACTCTCCGGCTCACCAGCAGAACACTGAAGCTTTCTTT. Amino acid sequence: CASSYSPAHQQNTEAFF.

The chain employs TRBV7-9 and TRBJ2-3; 9 nucleotides align to TRBD1. The V segment lost 9 bases and the J segment 4 bases; nucleotides outside the gene matches: 14. Germline CDR1 is SEHNR and CDR2 is FQNEAQ (reference sequence). The CDR3 loop spans 16 amino acids. The CDR3 DNA reads as TGTGCCAGTCCTGCTAGAGGGACAGGGAGCGCAGATACGCAGTATTTT. This gives the protein CASPARGTGSADTQYF.

The rearrangement joins TRBV30 to TRBJ2-7; 8 bases align to TRBD2. There are 14 residues in the CDR3. J gave up 0 bases and V 2 bases, and 3 bases lay outside the gene matches. Germline V gene data show CDR1 as GTSNPN and CDR2 as SVGIG (reference sequence). The CDR3 protein is CAWSFTSGSYEQYF. Written as DNA, the CDR3 is TGTGCCTGGAGTTTTACTAGCGGCTCCTACGAGCAGTACTTC.

J is TRBJ1-2 and V is TRBV19, with D uncertain. V shed 8 bases and J shed 8 bases, with 12 bases lying between them. The CDR3 length is 11 residues. Germline V gene sequence: CDR1 LNHDA, CDR2 SQIVND (reference sequence). The CDR3 is CASLSLSGYTF. The CDR3 region has the DNA TGTGCCAGTTTGAGCCTATCAGGCTACACCTTC.

J is TRBJ2-3 and V is TRBV20-1; 9 positions match TRBD2. V dropped 4 bases and J dropped 4; count of bases not matched to a gene: 3. Germline values: CDR1 DFQATT, CDR2 SNEGSKA (reference sequence). CDR3 length: 13 residues. The CDR3 is CSAIAGAADTQYF. The CDR3 nucleotides are TGCAGTGCTATAGCGGGAGCAGCAGATACGCAGTATTTT.

The V gene is TRBV28, the J gene TRBJ2-6; 12 nucleotides match TRBD2. CDR1 and CDR2 (germline): MDHEN, SYDVKM. The CDR3 has 16 residues. J gave up 3 bases and V 5 bases, and 2 bases lay outside the gene matches. The CDR3 coding sequence is TGTGCCAGCAGTCTAGCGGGGGGGGATGGGGCCAACGTCCTGACTTTC. Its protein is CASSLAGGDGANVLTF.

V gene TRBV4-1 combines with J gene TRBJ2-3; no definite D call. V was pared by 3 bases and J by 6 bases, with 7 bases between. CDR1 MGHRA and CDR2 YSYEKL come from the germline V gene. The CDR3 contains 12 residues. CDR3 residues: CASSQALDTQYF. CDR3 coding DNA: TGCGCCAGCAGCCAGGCGCTGGATACGCAGTATTTT.

The rearrangement uses TRBV11-2 and TRBJ2-7; unclear D gene. The CDR3 is 14 amino acids. Trimming removed 0 bases at V and 6 bases at J, with 12 bases between. Germline CDR1 and CDR2: SGHAT and FQNNGV. Here the CDR3 DNA reads TGTGCCAGCAGCTTAGATCGACGCCCCTCCGAGCAGTACTTC. This sequence encodes CASSLDRRPSEQYF.